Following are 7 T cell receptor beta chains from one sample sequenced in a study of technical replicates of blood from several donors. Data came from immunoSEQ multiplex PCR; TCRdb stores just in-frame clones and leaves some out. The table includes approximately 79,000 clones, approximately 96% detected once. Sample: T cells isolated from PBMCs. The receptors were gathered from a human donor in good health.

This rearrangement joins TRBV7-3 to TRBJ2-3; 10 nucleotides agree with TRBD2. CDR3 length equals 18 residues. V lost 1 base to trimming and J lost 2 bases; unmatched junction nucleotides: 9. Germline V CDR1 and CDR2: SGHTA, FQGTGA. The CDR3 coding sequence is TGTGCCAGCAGCTTAAATGGAAGGACTAGCGGTTCCACAGATACGCAGTATTTT. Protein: CASSLNGRTSGSTDTQYF.

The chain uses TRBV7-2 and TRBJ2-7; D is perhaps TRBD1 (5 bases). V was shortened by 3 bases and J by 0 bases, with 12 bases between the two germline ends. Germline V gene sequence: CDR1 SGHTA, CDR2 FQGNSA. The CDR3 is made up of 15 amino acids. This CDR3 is CASSFEGALSYEQYF. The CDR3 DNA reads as TGTGCCAGCAGCTTCGAAGGGGCGCTCTCCTACGAGCAGTACTTC.

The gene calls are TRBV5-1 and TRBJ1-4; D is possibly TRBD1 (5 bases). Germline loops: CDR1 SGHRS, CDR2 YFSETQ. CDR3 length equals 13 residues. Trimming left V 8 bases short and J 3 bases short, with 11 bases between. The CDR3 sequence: CASQRGANEKLFF. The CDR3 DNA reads TGCGCCAGTCAAAGGGGTGCTAATGAAAAACTGTTTTTT. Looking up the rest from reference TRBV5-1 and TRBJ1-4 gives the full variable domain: KAGVTQTPRYLIKTRGQQVTLSCSPISGHRSVSWYQQTPGQGLQFLFEYFSETQRNKGNFPGRFSGRQFSNSRSEMNVSTLELGDSALYLCASQRGANEKLFFGSGTQLSVL.

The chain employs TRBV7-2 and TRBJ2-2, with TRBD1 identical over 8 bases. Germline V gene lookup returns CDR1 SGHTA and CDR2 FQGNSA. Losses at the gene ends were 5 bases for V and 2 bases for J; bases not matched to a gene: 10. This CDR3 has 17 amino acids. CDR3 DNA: TGTGCCAGCAGCCCTGAATTCGGACAGGGAAACACCGGGGAGCTGTTTTTT. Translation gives CASSPEFGQGNTGELFF.

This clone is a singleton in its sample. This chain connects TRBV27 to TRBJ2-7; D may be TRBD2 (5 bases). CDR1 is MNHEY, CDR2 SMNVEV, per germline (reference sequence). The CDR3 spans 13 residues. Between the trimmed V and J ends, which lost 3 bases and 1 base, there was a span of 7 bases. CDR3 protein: CASSFGVSYEQYF. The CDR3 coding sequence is TGTGCCAGCAGTTTCGGGGTGTCCTACGAGCAGTACTTC.

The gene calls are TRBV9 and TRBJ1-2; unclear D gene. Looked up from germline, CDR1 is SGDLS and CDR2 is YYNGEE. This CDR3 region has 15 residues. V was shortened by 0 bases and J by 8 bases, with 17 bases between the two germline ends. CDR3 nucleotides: TGTGCCAGCAGCGTAGATGCCGGGGTGGCCCGGGGCTACACCTTC. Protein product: CASSVDAGVARGYTF.

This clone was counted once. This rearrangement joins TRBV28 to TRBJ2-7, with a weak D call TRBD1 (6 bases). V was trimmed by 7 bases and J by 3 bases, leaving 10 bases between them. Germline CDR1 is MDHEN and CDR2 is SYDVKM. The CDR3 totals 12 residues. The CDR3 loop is CASKGTHYEQYF. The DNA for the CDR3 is TGTGCCAGCAAAGGGACACACTACGAGCAGTACTTC.